The sequence of this T cell receptor beta chain was determined in a study of T-cell memory formation after mild COVID-19. This clonotype has ten or more counts. TCRdb passed the 5' RACE reads through MiXCR, listing each CDR3 protein once. The sample records some 46,000 distinct CDR3 sequences, around 6.6% being singletons. The material sequenced was PBMCs or a T cell subset sorted from them (not recorded which). This clonotype was obtained from an adult who had mild COVID-19 (a few samples of this study predate the infection). Cell type and time point are not known.

The CDR3 reads CASNRQGNTEAFF. In DNA, the CDR3 is TGCGCCAGCAACCGACAGGGGAACACTGAAGCTTTCTTT. The chain is built from TRBV5-1 and TRBJ1-1; 7 bases align to TRBD1. CDR1 SGHRS and CDR2 YFSETQ come from the germline V gene. There are 13 residues in the CDR3. J was trimmed by 1 base and V by 6 bases; bases with no gene match: 3.